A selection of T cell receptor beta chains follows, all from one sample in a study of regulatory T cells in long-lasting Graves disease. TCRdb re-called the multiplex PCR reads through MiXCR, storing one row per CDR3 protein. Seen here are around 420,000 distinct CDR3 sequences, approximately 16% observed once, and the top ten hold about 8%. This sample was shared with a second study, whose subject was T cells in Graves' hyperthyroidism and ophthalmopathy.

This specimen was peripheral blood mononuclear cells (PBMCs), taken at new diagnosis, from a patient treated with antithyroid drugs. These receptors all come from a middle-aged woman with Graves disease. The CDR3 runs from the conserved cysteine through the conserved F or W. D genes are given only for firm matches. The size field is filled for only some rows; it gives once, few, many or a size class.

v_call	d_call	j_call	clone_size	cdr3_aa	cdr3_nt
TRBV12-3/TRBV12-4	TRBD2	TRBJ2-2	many	CASSLGLAGGFGELFF	TGTGCCAGCAGTCTTGGACTAGCGGGAGGGTTCGGGGAGCTGTTTTTT
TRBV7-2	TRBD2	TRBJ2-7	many	CASSLRSGSQTYEQYF	TGTGCCAGCAGCTTACGAAGCGGGAGCCAAACCTACGAGCAGTACTTC
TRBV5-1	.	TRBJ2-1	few	CASSLEGTPAMKEQFF	TGCGCCAGCAGCTTGGAGGGGACCCCGGCGATGAAGGAGCAGTTCTTC
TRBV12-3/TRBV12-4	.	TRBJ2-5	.	CASSSGATRETQYF	TGTGCCAGCAGTTCAGGGGCCACCCGAGAGACCCAGTACTTC
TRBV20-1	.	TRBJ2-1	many	CSALGTGVHNEQFF	TGCAGTGCCTTGGGTACGGGAGTCCACAATGAGCAGTTCTTC
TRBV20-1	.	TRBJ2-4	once	CSGVADKNIQYF	TGCAGTGGGGTAGCGGATAAAAACATTCAGTACTTC
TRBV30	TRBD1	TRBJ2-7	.	CAWGTETYEQYF	TGTGCCTGGGGGACAGAAACCTACGAGCAGTACTTC
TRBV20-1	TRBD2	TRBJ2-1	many	CSAGPSGSSYNEQFF	TGCAGTGCTGGGCCTAGCGGGAGCTCCTACAATGAGCAGTTCTTC
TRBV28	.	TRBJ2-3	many	CASVTGSRSDTQYF	TGTGCCAGTGTGACGGGATCAAGGTCAGATACGCAGTATTTT
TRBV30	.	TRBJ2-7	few	CAWSVGFQQYF	TGTGCCTGGAGTGTAGGGTTCCAGCAGTACTTC
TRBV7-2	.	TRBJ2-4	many	CASSLVVGQTLQYF	TGTGCCAGCAGCTTAGTCGTCGGTCAGACACTTCAGTACTTC
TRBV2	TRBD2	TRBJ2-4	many	CASSDLAGVPKNIQYF	TGTGCCAGCAGTGATCTAGCGGGAGTGCCCAAAAACATTCAGTACTTC
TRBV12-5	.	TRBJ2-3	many	CASGLRTAITDTQYF	TGTGCTAGTGGTCTCAGGACTGCTATCACAGATACGCAGTATTTT
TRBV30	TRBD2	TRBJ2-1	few	CAWSVTILAGGFAYNEQFF	TGTGCCTGGAGTGTAACAATACTAGCGGGAGGTTTCGCCTACAATGAGCAGTTCTTC
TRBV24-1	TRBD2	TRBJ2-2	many	CATRGGLAGLNTGELFF	TGTGCCACCAGGGGGGGACTAGCGGGACTGAACACCGGGGAGCTGTTTTTT
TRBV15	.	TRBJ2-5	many	CATSRDVQPQETQYF	TGTGCCACCAGCAGAGATGTCCAGCCACAAGAGACCCAGTACTTC
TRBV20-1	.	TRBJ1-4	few	CSGLGGQGEKLFF	TGCAGTGGATTGGGGGGGCAGGGTGAAAAACTGTTTTTT
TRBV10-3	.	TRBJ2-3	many	CAIRAGTDTQYF	TGTGCCATCAGGGCGGGCACAGATACGCAGTATTTT
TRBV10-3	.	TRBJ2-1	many	CAISAGTAYNEQFF	TGTGCCATCAGTGCAGGAACAGCGTACAATGAGCAGTTCTTC
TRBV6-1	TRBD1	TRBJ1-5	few	CASSLTPAGGSNQPQHF	TGTGCCAGCAGTCTTACCCCTGCAGGGGGCTCAAATCAGCCCCAGCATTTT
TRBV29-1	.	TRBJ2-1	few	CSVELPGINEQFF	TGCAGCGTTGAACTCCCGGGGATCAATGAGCAGTTCTTC
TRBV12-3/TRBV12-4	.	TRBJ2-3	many	CASRYTNTDTQYF	TGTGCCAGCCGCTATACTAACACAGATACGCAGTATTTT
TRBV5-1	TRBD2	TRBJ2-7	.	CASSPPGLAQQYF	TGCGCCAGCAGCCCTCCGGGACTAGCACAGCAGTACTTC
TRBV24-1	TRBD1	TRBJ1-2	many	CATSDSTGDYGYTF	TGTGCCACCAGTGACTCAACAGGGGACTATGGCTACACCTTC
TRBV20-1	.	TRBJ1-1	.	CSAPQAGNTEAFF	TGCAGTGCCCCCCAGGCGGGGAACACTGAAGCTTTCTTT
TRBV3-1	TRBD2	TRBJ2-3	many	CASSQTSGLAGGPRYF	TGTGCCAGCAGCCAAACCTCGGGACTAGCGGGAGGGCCTCGGTATTTT
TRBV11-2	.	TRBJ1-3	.	CASSGRTRTSSGNTIYF	TGTGCCAGCAGCGGCCGTACCCGGACCTCCTCTGGAAACACCATATATTTT
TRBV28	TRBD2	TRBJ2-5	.	CASSSTSGGTRETQYF	TGTGCCAGCAGTTCGACTAGCGGGGGGACGAGAGAGACCCAGTACTTC
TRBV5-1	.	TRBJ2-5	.	CASRTGTAQGTQYF	TGCGCCAGCAGGACCGGGACGGCCCAAGGGACCCAGTACTTC
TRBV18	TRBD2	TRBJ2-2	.	CASSPREGLTGELFF	TGTGCCAGCTCACCGCGGGAGGGCCTCACCGGGGAGCTGTTTTTT
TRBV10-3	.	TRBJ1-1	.	CAISESIGGGTEAFF	TGTGCCATCAGTGAGTCGATTGGGGGGGGCACTGAAGCTTTCTTT
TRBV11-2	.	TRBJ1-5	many	CASSLTRGNQPQHF	TGTGCCAGCAGCTTAACGAGGGGTAATCAGCCCCAGCATTTT
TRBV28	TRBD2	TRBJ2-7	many	CASSTTSGTVEQYF	TGTGCCAGCAGTACGACTAGCGGGACGGTCGAGCAGTACTTC
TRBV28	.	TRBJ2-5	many	CASSPPVGETQYF	TGTGCCAGCAGTCCACCAGTAGGGGAGACCCAGTACTTC
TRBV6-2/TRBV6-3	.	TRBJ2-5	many	CASSYPAGSAAETQYF	TGTGCCAGCAGTTACCCCGCGGGGTCAGCTGCGGAGACCCAGTACTTC
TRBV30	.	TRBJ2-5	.	CAWSVGLQETQYF	TGTGCCTGGAGTGTAGGATTGCAAGAGACCCAGTACTTC
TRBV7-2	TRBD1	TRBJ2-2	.	CASSLSTGGGGELFF	TGTGCCAGCAGCTTAAGCACAGGGGGCGGCGGGGAGCTGTTTTTT
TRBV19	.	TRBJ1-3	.	CASSISGLRSSGNTIYF	TGTGCCAGTAGTATCTCGGGACTCAGGAGCTCTGGAAACACCATATATTTT
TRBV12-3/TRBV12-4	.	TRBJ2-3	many	CASSLPSYRGGTDTQYF	TGTGCCAGCAGTTTACCCTCCTACCGCGGGGGCACAGATACGCAGTATTTT
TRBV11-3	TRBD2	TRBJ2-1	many	CASSIGTSGGFNEQFF	TGTGCCAGCAGCATAGGGACTAGCGGGGGATTCAATGAGCAGTTCTTC
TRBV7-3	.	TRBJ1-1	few	CASSSRRGAEAFF	TGTGCCAGCAGCTCAAGGCGGGGGGCTGAAGCTTTCTTT
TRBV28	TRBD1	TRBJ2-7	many	CASSFPRTGGEEQYF	TGTGCCAGCAGTTTCCCAAGGACAGGGGGCGAGGAGCAGTACTTC
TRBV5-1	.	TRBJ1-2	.	CASSSDEIYFPNYGYTF	TGCGCCAGCAGTTCAGACGAAATCTACTTCCCTAACTATGGCTACACCTTC
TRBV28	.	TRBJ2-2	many	CASRSITGELFF	TGTGCCAGCAGAAGTATCACCGGGGAGCTGTTTTTT
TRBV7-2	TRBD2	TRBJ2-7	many	CASSFGGTSGRGEQYF	TGTGCCAGCAGCTTCGGGGGGACTAGCGGGAGAGGCGAGCAGTACTTC
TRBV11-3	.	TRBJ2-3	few	CASSGHRAAGSSTDTQYF	TGTGCCAGCAGCGGGCATAGGGCGGCGGGGTCAAGCACAGATACGCAGTATTTT
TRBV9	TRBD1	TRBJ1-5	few	CATPGQKSNQPQHF	TGTGCCACCCCGGGACAGAAAAGCAATCAGCCCCAGCATTTT
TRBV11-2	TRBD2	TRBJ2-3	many	CASSSRTSGNPDTQYF	TGTGCCAGCAGCTCCCGGACTAGCGGGAACCCCGATACGCAGTATTTT
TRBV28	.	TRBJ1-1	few	CASTQPRNTEAFF	TGTGCCAGCACTCAACCCAGGAACACTGAAGCTTTCTTT
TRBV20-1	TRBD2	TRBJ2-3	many	CSALPEREGIDTQYF	TGCAGTGCCCTCCCTGAGCGGGAGGGCATAGATACGCAGTATTTT